There are many counts of the clone carrying this T cell receptor (beta chain). Its antigen is still unknown. The data are from a study of T cells in Graves' hyperthyroidism and ophthalmopathy. Regarding the study as a whole: Within blood appeared most thyroid clonotypes that had expanded above 0.001.

V lost 1 base to trimming and J lost 3 bases; unmatched junction nucleotides: 3. The germline gives CDR1 SGHDN, CDR2 FVKESK. The CDR3 runs to 14 residues. An absence of ophthalmopathy progression within 18 months meant stable Graves' hyperthyroidism. With a duration under 2 months, the hyperthyroidism was newly diagnosed in patients aged 18 to 65. The CDR3 regions of TCR beta were amplified from RNA transcripts. With the HTBI primer set, the TCR CDR3 went through a first round of RT-PCR. TCRdb fed the multiplex PCR reads into MiXCR, producing one record per CDR3 protein. The repertoire holds over 200,000 distinct CDR3 sequences, 17% seen once, with around 50% in the top ten.

Sequenced input: blood. The clonotype was recovered from a man in his fifties with Graves' hyperthyroidism. The chain uses TRBV14 and TRBJ2-7; 7 positions agree with TRBD2. The CDR3 protein is CASSQVTGGYEQYF. The CDR3 DNA is TGTGCCAGCAGCCAAGTGACGGGAGGCTACGAGCAGTACTTC.